This T cell receptor beta chain was obtained from a study of T cells in women clearing cervical HPV infection. Study at large: Donors had HPV16-related CIN3 or worse; 2 had invasive cancer. Case blood was drawn when the lesion was first found; control blood after infection became undetectable. For cases, blood was sampled a median around 150 days after lesion detection, interquartile range roughly 85 to 220 days.

Some clones are missing from TCRdb's copy, which holds only in-frame ones; the method was immunoSEQ multiplex PCR. The table for this sample gives 20,000 to 25,000 clones. Dot-blot hybridization genotyped cervical HPV amplified with MY09/MY11 PCR. As to this clone: The read halts 3 residues ahead of the CDR3 end, with the missing end drawn from the germline J gene.

The CDR3 covers 12 residues. From germline, CDR1 is DFQATT and CDR2 SNEGSKA (reference sequence). V lost 7 bases and J 1 base, leaving 10 bases between the germline ends. V is TRBV20-1 and J is TRBJ1-1, with TRBD1 as a possible D gene (5 bases). Sequenced input: blood buffy coat. The TCR comes from a woman between 18 and 70 years old with a cervical HPV16 infection that either progressed to CIN3+ or cleared (not recorded which). CDR3 bases read: TGCAGTGTACGGGGGTGGAACACTGAA. Amino acids: CSVRGWNTE. The entire CDR3 is CSVRGWNTEAFF.